This T cell receptor (beta chain) is from a study of preoperative IRX-2 immunotherapy in early breast cancer. Germline V CDR1 and CDR2: ENHRY, SYGVKD. This CDR3 is 13 amino acids long. With V trimmed by 7 bases and J by 3 bases, 4 bases remained unmatched. Sequencing used immunoSEQ multiplex PCR; TCRdb keeps in-frame clones, though not all of them. The sample shows 40,000 or so clones, approximately 95% of them seen only once. Sample treatment: preoperative locoregional IRX-2 cytokine immunotherapy. This phase Ib study tested locoregional IRX-2 cytokine immunotherapy given before surgery. The receptor's source is a human donor with breast cancer. The sequenced sample was tumor tissue, obtained after IRX-2 immunotherapy. This chain joins TRBV10-3 and TRBJ1-1, with TRBD1 matching 8 bases. CDR3 bases: TGTGCCATCATGGGACAGGCGGACACTGAAGCTTTCTTT. Protein product: CAIMGQADTEAFF.